The sequence of this T cell receptor beta chain was determined in a study of blood T cell repertoires in COVID-19 (dated by TCRdb to 2020 to 2021). With regard to the full study: The collaborator samples originated in the United States, Italy and Spain and spanned the acute and convalescent phases of COVID-19. The material from the prospective study consisted of cDNA or gDNA derived from T cells, B-cell-depleted T cells, or PBMCs. Subjects who had been exposed to COVID-19, were actively infected with it, or had recovered from it provided the deeply sampled blood TCRbeta repertoires that made up the dataset. A freely available public database, intended as a resource for researchers studying the immune response to SARS-CoV-2, is where the repertoires were released. The samples were drawn from two sources: the first 160 participants of the ongoing ImmuneRACE study, and about 1,300 subjects contributed by 6 global collaborators. A de-identified subject ID, COVID-19 status, age in years and sex were almost always included in the sample metadata. HLA class I and class II types, where available, came from metadata supplied by the sample provider rather than from assay-based typing. Results the study describes overall, beyond this receptor: How much clinical and demographic metadata was included differed by source and by participant, and the metadata was provided uncurated.

TCRbeta CDR3 regions were amplified from genomic DNA using the immunoSEQ Assay, a bias-controlled multiplex PCR. As for the original processing: Within the assay, amplification of reference gene primers was used to estimate how many nucleated cells each sample contained. To quantify the absolute abundance of each unique TCRbeta CDR3 rearrangement, sequence reads were collapsed and filtered. For each sample, productive Simpson clonality was calculated as the square root of Simpson's diversity index across productive rearrangements. The clones in this table, taken by TCRdb from immuneACCESS, are in-frame only. Not every clone is retained; where verified, under half of the shortfall comes from an unresolved V gene, and the cause of the rest is unknown. That table supplies the V and J calls and clone size; D and trimming were determined from the DNA. Within this sample are more than 300,000 clones, with approximately 85% of them counted one time only. Of the sample, under 2% is held by the ten largest clones.

Whole blood was collected in K2EDTA tubes by collaborating institutions according to the institutions' own protocols. For TCRbeta analysis, collaborators shipped samples as frozen whole blood, isolated PBMCs, or DNA extracted from either of those sample types. Note on this clone: Its binding antigen is unknown. The record has no base qualities; no much larger clone is one base away.

Trimming takes 10 bases from V and 5 bases from J, and the germline ends sit 15 bases apart. The CDR3 numbers 13 residues from cysteine through phenylalanine. Only the CDR3 portion is preserved as DNA: 39 bases, with reading frame beginning at the first base. Reading the germline V gene (reference sequence) gives CDR1 MNHEY and CDR2 SMNVEV. The material sequenced was peripheral blood. This receptor was obtained from a woman aged 45 to 65 with acute or convalescent COVID-19. The chain uses TRBV27 and TRBJ2-1, with TRBD1 perhaps the D gene, on 6 matching bases. The encoded CDR3 is CATGRDIHNEQFF. The bases read TGTGCCACCGGTCGGGACATCCACAATGAGCAGTTCTTC.